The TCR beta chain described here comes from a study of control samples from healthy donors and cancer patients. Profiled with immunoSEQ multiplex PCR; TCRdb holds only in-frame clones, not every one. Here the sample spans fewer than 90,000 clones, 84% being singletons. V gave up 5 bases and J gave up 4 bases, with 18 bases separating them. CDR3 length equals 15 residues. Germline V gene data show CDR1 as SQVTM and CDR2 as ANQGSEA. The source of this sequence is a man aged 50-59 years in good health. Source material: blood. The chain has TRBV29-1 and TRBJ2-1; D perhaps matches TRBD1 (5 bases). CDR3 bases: TGCAGCGTTTCAATCCGACAGCCCCCATACAATGAGCAGTTCTTC. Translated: CSVSIRQPPYNEQFF.